The rows below give T cell receptor beta chains drawn from one sample of a study of human T cells and chemical hapten exposure. TCRdb itself ran the RACE reads through MiXCR, one entry per CDR3 protein. In the table there are 110,000 or so distinct CDR3 sequences, 34% of which are singletons. The sample consisted of whole blood, taken in connection with sensitization to the hapten diphenylcyclopropenone (DPC). These receptors all stem from a man aged 40-55 years with alopecia areata. Some clones in this sample may be carry-over from other donors' samples. Both conserved end residues are part of each CDR3. D genes are given only for firm matches. Size is stated for part of the rows, as once, few or many counts, or as a class when the clone is expanded.

cdr3_aa: CASSLAGTSGNISLYEQYF
cdr3_nt: TGCGCCAGCAGCTTGGCAGGTACTAGCGGGAACATTAGCCTCTACGAGCAGTACTTC
v_call: TRBV5-1
j_call: TRBJ2-7
d_call: TRBD2
clone_size: few

cdr3_aa: CASSHTGGKGTDTQYF
cdr3_nt: TGCGCCAGCAGCCACACAGGGGGAAAAGGGACAGATACGCAGTATTTT
v_call: TRBV4-1
j_call: TRBJ2-3
d_call: TRBD1
clone_size: few

cdr3_aa: CSVQGQNEKLFF
cdr3_nt: TGCAGCGTACAGGGCCAGAATGAAAAACTGTTTTTT
v_call: TRBV29-1
j_call: TRBJ1-4
d_call: -
clone_size: -

cdr3_aa: CASGPEWTDTQYF
cdr3_nt: TGTGCCAGCGGACCGGAGTGGACAGATACGCAGTATTTT
v_call: TRBV7-9
j_call: TRBJ2-3
d_call: -
clone_size: -

cdr3_aa: CASRKSGSLGEQYF
cdr3_nt: TGTGCCAGCAGAAAAAGCGGGAGTTTGGGGGAGCAGTACTTC
v_call: TRBV6-5
j_call: TRBJ2-7
d_call: TRBD2
clone_size: few

cdr3_aa: CASSGLAGTGVTGELFF
cdr3_nt: TGTGCCAGCAGTGGATTAGCCGGGACAGGGGTAACCGGGGAGCTGTTTTTT
v_call: TRBV6-1
j_call: TRBJ2-2
d_call: TRBD1
clone_size: -

cdr3_aa: CASSLGVSEMDTQYF
cdr3_nt: TGTGCCAGCAGCCTGGGGGTCTCCGAGATGGATACGCAGTATTTT
v_call: TRBV7-2
j_call: TRBJ2-3
d_call: -
clone_size: -

cdr3_aa: CASSAQRATGELFF
cdr3_nt: TGTGCCAGCAGCGCCCAGCGCGCCACCGGGGAGCTGTTTTTT
v_call: TRBV9
j_call: TRBJ2-2
d_call: -
clone_size: -

cdr3_aa: CASSSDRSDTQYF
cdr3_nt: TGTGCCAGCAGCTCAGACCGATCAGATACGCAGTATTTT
v_call: TRBV11-1
j_call: TRBJ2-3
d_call: -
clone_size: few

cdr3_aa: CASRLPGWNQPQHF
cdr3_nt: TGTGCCAGCAGGCTGCCAGGGTGGAATCAGCCCCAGCATTTT
v_call: TRBV6-2/TRBV6-3
j_call: TRBJ1-5
d_call: -
clone_size: -

cdr3_aa: CASSFPGEAYEQYF
cdr3_nt: TGTGCCAGCAGCTTCCCGGGAGAAGCCTACGAGCAGTACTTC
v_call: TRBV13
j_call: TRBJ2-7
d_call: -
clone_size: medium-sized

cdr3_aa: CASSVGASGSNEQFF
cdr3_nt: TGTGCCAGCAGCGTAGGGGCTAGCGGGAGCAATGAGCAGTTCTTC
v_call: TRBV9
j_call: TRBJ2-1
d_call: TRBD2
clone_size: -

cdr3_aa: CASSLGSGTLRYEQYF
cdr3_nt: TGTGCTAGCAGCTTGGGATCCGGGACTCTCCGATACGAGCAGTACTTC
v_call: TRBV7-7
j_call: TRBJ2-7
d_call: -
clone_size: once

cdr3_aa: CASSLGLQGSHTF
cdr3_nt: TGTGCCAGCAGCTTGGGCCTGCAGGGCAGTCACACCTTC
v_call: TRBV7-9
j_call: TRBJ1-2
d_call: -
clone_size: -

cdr3_aa: CASSTRTGNTGELFF
cdr3_nt: TGTGCCAGCAGCACCCGTACAGGGAATACCGGGGAGCTGTTTTTT
v_call: TRBV6-5
j_call: TRBJ2-2
d_call: -
clone_size: few

cdr3_aa: CASSQDSVGGTDTQYF
cdr3_nt: TGTGCCAGCAGCCAAGATTCGGTGGGTGGCACAGATACGCAGTATTTT
v_call: TRBV3-1
j_call: TRBJ2-3
d_call: -
clone_size: few

cdr3_aa: CASSYGEGTDTQYF
cdr3_nt: TGTGCCAGCAGTTACGGGGAGGGGACAGATACGCAGTATTTT
v_call: TRBV6-6
j_call: TRBJ2-3
d_call: TRBD2
clone_size: -

cdr3_aa: CASSLVHRNTEAFF
cdr3_nt: TGTGCCAGCAGCTTGGTTCATAGGAACACTGAAGCTTTCTTT
v_call: TRBV5-6
j_call: TRBJ1-1
d_call: -
clone_size: few

cdr3_aa: CASSQSRNNEQFF
cdr3_nt: TGTGCCAGCAGCCAAAGTAGGAACAATGAGCAGTTCTTC
v_call: TRBV7-2
j_call: TRBJ2-1
d_call: -
clone_size: few

cdr3_aa: CASRDDWDSETQYF
cdr3_nt: TGTGCCAGCAGGGACGACTGGGATAGCGAGACCCAGTACTTC
v_call: TRBV6-5
j_call: TRBJ2-5
d_call: -
clone_size: few

cdr3_aa: CASSPGLADIYEQYF
cdr3_nt: TGCGCCAGCAGCCCGGGACTAGCGGACATATACGAGCAGTACTTC
v_call: TRBV4-3
j_call: TRBJ2-7
d_call: TRBD2
clone_size: few

cdr3_aa: CASSSNPGANVLTF
cdr3_nt: TGTGCCAGCAGCTCCAATCCCGGGGCCAACGTCCTGACTTTC
v_call: TRBV7-9
j_call: TRBJ2-6
d_call: -
clone_size: -

cdr3_aa: CASSPQLAGVTDTQYF
cdr3_nt: TGTGCCAGCAGCCCTCAATTAGCGGGAGTAACAGATACGCAGTATTTT
v_call: TRBV7-8
j_call: TRBJ2-3
d_call: TRBD2
clone_size: -

cdr3_aa: CASTRGRLADTQYF
cdr3_nt: TGTGCCAGCACGCGCGGGAGATTGGCAGATACGCAGTATTTT
v_call: TRBV7-9
j_call: TRBJ2-3
d_call: TRBD2
clone_size: -

cdr3_aa: CASSEYGTGDSHLHF
cdr3_nt: TGTGCCAGCAGTGAATACGGGACAGGGGATTCCCACCTCCACTTT
v_call: TRBV6-1
j_call: TRBJ1-6
d_call: TRBD1
clone_size: -

cdr3_aa: CAISELTGGPDEQYF
cdr3_nt: TGTGCCATCAGTGAGTTAACGGGAGGGCCCGACGAGCAGTACTTC
v_call: TRBV10-3
j_call: TRBJ2-7
d_call: TRBD2
clone_size: -

cdr3_aa: CASSQDGPGLAGGEQFF
cdr3_nt: TGCGCCAGCAGCCAAGATGGGCCGGGACTAGCGGGAGGTGAGCAGTTCTTC
v_call: TRBV4-3
j_call: TRBJ2-1
d_call: TRBD2
clone_size: -

cdr3_aa: CGTGLAGATDTQYF
cdr3_nt: TGCGGAACGGGGCTAGCGGGAGCTACAGATACGCAGTATTTT
v_call: TRBV20-1
j_call: TRBJ2-3
d_call: TRBD2
clone_size: -

cdr3_aa: CASSPGEIQYF
cdr3_nt: TGTGCCAGCAGCCCAGGAGAGATCCAGTACTTC
v_call: TRBV9
j_call: TRBJ2-5
d_call: -
clone_size: -

cdr3_aa: CASSQELRGEQFF
cdr3_nt: TGTGCCAGCAGCCAAGAACTGAGAGGTGAGCAGTTCTTC
v_call: TRBV3-1
j_call: TRBJ2-1
d_call: -
clone_size: -

cdr3_aa: CAIRRDYGYTF
cdr3_nt: TGTGCCATCAGGCGGGACTATGGCTACACCTTC
v_call: TRBV10-3
j_call: TRBJ1-2
d_call: -
clone_size: -